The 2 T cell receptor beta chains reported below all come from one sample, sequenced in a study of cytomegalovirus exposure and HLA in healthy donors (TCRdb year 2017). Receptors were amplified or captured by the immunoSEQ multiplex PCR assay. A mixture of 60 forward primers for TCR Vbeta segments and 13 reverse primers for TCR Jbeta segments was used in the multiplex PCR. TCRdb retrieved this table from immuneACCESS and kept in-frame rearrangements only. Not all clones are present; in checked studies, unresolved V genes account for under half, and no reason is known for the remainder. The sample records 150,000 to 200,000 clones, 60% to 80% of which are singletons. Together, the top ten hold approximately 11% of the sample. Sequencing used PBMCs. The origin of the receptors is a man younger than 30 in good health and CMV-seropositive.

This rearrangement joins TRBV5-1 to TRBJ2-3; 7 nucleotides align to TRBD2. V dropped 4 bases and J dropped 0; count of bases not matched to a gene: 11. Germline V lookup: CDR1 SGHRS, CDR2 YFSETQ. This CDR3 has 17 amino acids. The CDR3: CASSPPNYSGSTDTQYF. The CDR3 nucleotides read TGCGCCAGCAGCCCGCCTAACTATAGCGGGAGCACAGATACGCAGTATTTT.

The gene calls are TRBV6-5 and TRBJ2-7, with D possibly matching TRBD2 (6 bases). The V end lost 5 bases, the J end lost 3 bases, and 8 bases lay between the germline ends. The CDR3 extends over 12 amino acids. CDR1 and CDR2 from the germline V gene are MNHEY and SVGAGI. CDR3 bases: TGTGCCAGCAGTGGGACTCACTACGAGCAGTACTTC. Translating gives CASSGTHYEQYF.